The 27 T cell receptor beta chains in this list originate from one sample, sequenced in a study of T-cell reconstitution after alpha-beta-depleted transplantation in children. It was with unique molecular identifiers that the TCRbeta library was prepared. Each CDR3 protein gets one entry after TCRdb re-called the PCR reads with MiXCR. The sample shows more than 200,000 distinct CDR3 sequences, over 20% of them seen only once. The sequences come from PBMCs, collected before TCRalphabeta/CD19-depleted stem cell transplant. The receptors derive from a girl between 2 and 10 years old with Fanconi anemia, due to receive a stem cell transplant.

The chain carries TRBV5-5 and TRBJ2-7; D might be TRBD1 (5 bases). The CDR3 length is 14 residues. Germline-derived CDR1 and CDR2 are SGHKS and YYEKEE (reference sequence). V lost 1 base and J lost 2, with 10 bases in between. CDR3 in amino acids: CASSLIPGTYEQYF. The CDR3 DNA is TGTGCCAGCAGCTTGATTCCAGGGACCTACGAGCAGTACTTC. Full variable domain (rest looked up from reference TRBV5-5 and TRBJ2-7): DAGVTQSPTHLIKTRGQQVTLRCSPISGHKSVSWYQQVLGQGPQFIFQYYEKEERGRGNFPDRFSARQFPNYSSELNVNALLLGDSALYLCASSLIPGTYEQYFGPGTRLTVT.

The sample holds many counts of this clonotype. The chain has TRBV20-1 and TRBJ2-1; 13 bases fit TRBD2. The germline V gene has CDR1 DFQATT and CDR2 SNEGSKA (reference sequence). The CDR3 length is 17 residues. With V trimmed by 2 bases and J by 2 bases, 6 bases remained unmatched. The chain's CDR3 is CSARKTSGRPTYNEQFF. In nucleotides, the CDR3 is TGCAGTGCTAGAAAGACTAGCGGGAGGCCTACCTACAATGAGCAGTTCTTC.

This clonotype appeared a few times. CDR3 amino acids: CSARAGGPYEQYF. As DNA, the CDR3 is TGCAGTGCTAGAGCAGGCGGACCCTACGAGCAGTACTTC. The V call is TRBV20-1, the J call TRBJ2-7; D unclear. V was pared by 1 base and J by 2 bases, with 9 bases between. The CDR3 consists of 13 residues. Germline-derived CDR1 and CDR2 are DFQATT and SNEGSKA (reference sequence).

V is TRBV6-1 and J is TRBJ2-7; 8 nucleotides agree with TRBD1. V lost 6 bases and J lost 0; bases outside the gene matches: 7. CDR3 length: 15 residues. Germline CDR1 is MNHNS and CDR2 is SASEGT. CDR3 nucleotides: TGTGCCAGCAGCGCCGGGACAGGACCCTCCTACGAGCAGTACTTC. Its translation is CASSAGTGPSYEQYF.

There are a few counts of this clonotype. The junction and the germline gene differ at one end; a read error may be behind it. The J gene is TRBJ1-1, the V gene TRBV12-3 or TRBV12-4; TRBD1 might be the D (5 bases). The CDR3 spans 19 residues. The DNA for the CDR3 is TGTACCAGCAGTTTAGTTCCCAGATGGGGGGAACTTAAGAACACTGAAGCTTTCTTT. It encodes CTSSLVPRWGELKNTEAFF.

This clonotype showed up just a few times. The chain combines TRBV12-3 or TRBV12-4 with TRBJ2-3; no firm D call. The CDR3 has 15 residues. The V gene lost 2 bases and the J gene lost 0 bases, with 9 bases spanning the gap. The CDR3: CASSLKWGSTDTQYF. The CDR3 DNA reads TGTGCCAGCAGTTTAAAGTGGGGAAGCACAGATACGCAGTATTTT.

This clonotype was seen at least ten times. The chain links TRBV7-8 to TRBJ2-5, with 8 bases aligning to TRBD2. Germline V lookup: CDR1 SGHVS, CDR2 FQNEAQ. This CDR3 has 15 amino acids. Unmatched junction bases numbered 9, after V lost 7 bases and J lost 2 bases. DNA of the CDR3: TGTGCCAGCAACCGACCGGGACTAGGTCAAGAGACCCAGTACTTC. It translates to CASNRPGLGQETQYF.

CDR3 protein: CASSIGEVGTEAFF. Here the CDR3 DNA reads TGTGCCAGCAGTATCGGTGAGGTCGGAACTGAAGCTTTCTTT. The V call is TRBV6-1, the J call TRBJ1-1, with D hard to call. V was trimmed by 5 bases and J by 5 bases, leaving 15 bases between them. The CDR3 is 14 residues long. Looked up from germline, CDR1 is MNHNS and CDR2 is SASEGT.

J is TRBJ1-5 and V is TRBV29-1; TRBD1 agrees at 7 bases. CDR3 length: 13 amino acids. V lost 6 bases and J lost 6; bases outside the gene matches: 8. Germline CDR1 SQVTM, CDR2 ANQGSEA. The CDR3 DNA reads TGCAGCGTAGCCACAGGGGTGGCTCAGCCCCAGCATTTT. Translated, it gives CSVATGVAQPQHF.

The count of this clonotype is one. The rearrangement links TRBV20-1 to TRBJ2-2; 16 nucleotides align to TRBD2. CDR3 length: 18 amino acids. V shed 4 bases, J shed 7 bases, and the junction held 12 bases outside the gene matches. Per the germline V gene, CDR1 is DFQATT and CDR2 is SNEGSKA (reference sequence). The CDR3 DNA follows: TGCAGTGCTATATCACCGGGACTAGCGGGAGGGCCAATCGGGGAGCTGTTTTTT. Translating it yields CSAISPGLAGGPIGELFF.

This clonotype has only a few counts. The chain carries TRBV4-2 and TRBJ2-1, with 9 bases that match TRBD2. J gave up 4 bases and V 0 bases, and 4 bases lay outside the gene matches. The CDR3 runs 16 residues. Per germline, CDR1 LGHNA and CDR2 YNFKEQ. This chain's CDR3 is CASSQERGGSYNEQFF. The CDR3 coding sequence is TGTGCCAGCAGCCAAGAGCGGGGGGGCTCGTACAATGAGCAGTTCTTC.

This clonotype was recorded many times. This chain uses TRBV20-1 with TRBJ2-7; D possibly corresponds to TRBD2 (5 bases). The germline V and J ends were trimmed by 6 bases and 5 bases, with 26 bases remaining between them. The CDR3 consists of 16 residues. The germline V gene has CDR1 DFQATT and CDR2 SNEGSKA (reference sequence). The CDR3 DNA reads TGCAGTGCGCCGGGCCGAGGTTTCGGGGTTACCGACGAGCAGTACTTC. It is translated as CSAPGRGFGVTDEQYF.

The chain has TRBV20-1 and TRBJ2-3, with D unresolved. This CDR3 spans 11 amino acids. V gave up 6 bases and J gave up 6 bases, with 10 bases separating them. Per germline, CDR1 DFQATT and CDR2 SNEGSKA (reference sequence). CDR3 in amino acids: CSAKIGDTQYF. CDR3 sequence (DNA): TGCAGTGCCAAGATCGGGGATACGCAGTATTTT.

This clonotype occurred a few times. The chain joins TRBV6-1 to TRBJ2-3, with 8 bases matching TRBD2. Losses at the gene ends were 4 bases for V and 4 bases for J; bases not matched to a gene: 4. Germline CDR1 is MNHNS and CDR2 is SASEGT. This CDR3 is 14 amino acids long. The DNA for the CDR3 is TGTGCCAGCAGTGCGGGGGGGTGGGCAGATACGCAGTATTTT. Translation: CASSAGGWADTQYF.

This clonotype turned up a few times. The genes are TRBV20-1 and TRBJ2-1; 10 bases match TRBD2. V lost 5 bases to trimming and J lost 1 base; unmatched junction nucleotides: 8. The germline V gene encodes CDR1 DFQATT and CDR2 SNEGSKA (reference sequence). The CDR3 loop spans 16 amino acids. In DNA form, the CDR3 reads TGCAGTGCTGGCCCGGGACTAGCGTTGTCCTACAATGAGCAGTTCTTC. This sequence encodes CSAGPGLALSYNEQFF.

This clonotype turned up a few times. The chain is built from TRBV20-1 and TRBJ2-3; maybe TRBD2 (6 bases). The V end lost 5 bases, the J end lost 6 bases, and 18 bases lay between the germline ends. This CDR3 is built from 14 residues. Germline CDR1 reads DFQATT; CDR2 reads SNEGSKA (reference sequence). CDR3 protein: CSALTSRGTDTQYF. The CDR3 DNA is TGCAGTGCTCTTACTAGCCGGGGGACCGATACGCAGTATTTT.

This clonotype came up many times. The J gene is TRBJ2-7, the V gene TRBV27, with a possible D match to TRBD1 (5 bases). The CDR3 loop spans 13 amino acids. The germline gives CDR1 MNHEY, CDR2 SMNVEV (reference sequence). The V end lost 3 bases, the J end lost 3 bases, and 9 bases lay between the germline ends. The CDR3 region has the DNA TGTGCCAGCAGTTTCAGGGTGGACTACGAGCAGTACTTC. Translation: CASSFRVDYEQYF.

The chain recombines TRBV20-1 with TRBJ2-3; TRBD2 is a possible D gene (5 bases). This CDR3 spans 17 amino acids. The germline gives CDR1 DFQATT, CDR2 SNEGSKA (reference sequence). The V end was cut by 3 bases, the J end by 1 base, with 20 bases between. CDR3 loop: CSARRTARVTRTDTQYF. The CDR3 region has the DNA TGCAGTGCTAGGAGGACTGCACGGGTTACGCGCACAGATACGCAGTATTTT.

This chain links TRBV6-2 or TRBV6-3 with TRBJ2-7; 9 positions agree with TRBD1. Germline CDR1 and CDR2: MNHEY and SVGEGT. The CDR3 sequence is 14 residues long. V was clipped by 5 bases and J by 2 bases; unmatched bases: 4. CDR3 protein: CASSQDRGTYEQYF. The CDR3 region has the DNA TGTGCCAGCAGTCAGGACAGGGGAACCTACGAGCAGTACTTC.

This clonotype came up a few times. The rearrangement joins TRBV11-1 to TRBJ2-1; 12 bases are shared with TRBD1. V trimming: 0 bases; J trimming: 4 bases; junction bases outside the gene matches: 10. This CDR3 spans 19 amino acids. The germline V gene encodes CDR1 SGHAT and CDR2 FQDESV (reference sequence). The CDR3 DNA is TGTGCCAGCAGCTTAGCAAGGGACAGGGGGCTTCCATTTTACAATGAGCAGTTCTTC. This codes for CASSLARDRGLPFYNEQFF.

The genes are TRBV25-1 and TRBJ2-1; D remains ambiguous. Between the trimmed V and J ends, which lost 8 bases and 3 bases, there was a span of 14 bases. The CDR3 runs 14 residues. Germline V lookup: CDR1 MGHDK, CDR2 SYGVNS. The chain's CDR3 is CASGLGQNYNEQFF. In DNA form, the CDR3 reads TGTGCCAGCGGCCTGGGCCAGAACTACAATGAGCAGTTCTTC.

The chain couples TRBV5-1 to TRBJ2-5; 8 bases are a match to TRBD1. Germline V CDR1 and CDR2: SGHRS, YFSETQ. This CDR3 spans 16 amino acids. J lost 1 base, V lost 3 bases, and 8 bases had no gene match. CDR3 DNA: TGCGCCAGCAGCTCTCTCCCTGGGACAGGCCAAGAGACCCAGTACTTC. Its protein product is CASSSLPGTGQETQYF.

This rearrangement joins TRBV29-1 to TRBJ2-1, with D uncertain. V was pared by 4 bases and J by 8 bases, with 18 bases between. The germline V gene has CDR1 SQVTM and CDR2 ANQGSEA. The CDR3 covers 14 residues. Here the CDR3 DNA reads TGCAGCGTTGGGGCCCGACTCGCTAGGGATGAGCAGTTCTTC. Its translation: CSVGARLARDEQFF.

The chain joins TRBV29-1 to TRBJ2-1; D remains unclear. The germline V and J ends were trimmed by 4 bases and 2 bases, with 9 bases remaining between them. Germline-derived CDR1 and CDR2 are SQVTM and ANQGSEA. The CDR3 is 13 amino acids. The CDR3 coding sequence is TGCAGCGTTGCTAGGAGCCCCTACAATGAGCAGTTCTTC. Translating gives CSVARSPYNEQFF.

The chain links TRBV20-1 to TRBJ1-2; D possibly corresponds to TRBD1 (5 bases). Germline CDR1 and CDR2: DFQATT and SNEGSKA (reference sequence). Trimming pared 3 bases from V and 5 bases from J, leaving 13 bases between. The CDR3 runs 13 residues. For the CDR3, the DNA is TGCAGTGCTAGCACTACAAGGGGTTATGGCTACACCTTC. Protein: CSASTTRGYGYTF.

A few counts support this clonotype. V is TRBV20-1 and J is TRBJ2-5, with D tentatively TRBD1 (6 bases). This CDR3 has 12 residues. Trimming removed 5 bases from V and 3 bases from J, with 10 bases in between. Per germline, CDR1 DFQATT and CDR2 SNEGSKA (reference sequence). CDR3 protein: CSAPHREETQYF. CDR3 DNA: TGCAGTGCTCCGCACAGGGAAGAGACCCAGTACTTC.

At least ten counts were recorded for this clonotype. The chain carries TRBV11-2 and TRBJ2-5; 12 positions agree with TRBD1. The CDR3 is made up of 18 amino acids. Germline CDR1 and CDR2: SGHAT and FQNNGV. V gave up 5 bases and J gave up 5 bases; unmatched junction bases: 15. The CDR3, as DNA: TGTGCCAGCAGCCTACCTCTGGGACAGGGGGCGATGATGGAGACCCAGTACTTC. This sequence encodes CASSLPLGQGAMMETQYF.